Listed here are 24 T cell receptor beta chains from one sample, sequenced in a study of shared clonotypes between healthy human individuals. Measured with immunoSEQ multiplex PCR; TCRdb has only the in-frame clones, and not every one. The data show about 2.4 million clones, 93% seen once. The sequenced sample consisted of naive CD4+ T cells from PBMCs. Specified subset: CD45RA+ positively selected. The source is a man in his late teens or twenties in good health. Some clones in this sample may be carry-over from other donors' samples.

The chain couples TRBV6-1 to TRBJ2-7; a possible D gene is TRBD2 (5 bases). The CDR3 loop spans 13 amino acids. Germline assignment: CDR1 MNHNS and CDR2 SASEGT. Between the trimmed V and J ends, which lost 6 bases and 3 bases, there was a span of 12 bases. The CDR3 nucleotides are TGTGCCAGCAGGGTCGGGGTTGACTACGAGCAGTACTTC. Translating it yields CASRVGVDYEQYF.

The CDR3 loop is CASSQDPGQTYGYTF. CDR3 coding DNA: TGCGCCAGCAGCCAAGACCCGGGACAAACTTATGGCTACACCTTC. The J gene is TRBJ1-2, the V gene TRBV4-3, with TRBD1 as a possible D gene (6 bases). V was clipped by 0 bases and J by 5 bases, with 13 bases between them. The CDR3 extends over 15 amino acids. Per germline, CDR1 LGHNA and CDR2 YSLEER.

The CDR3, as DNA: TGTGCCAGCAGCCCGAGGACCCCCCTGAATGGCTACACCTTC. Its translation is CASSPRTPLNGYTF. The chain has TRBV5-6 and TRBJ1-2; D gene uncertain. This CDR3 has 14 amino acids. The ends were cut back, 4 bases at V and 6 bases at J, with 16 bases in the middle. Germline V lookup: CDR1 SGHDT, CDR2 YYEEEE.

The CDR3 DNA sequence: TGCGCCAGCAGCTTGGGGGAGACAAATTCCCCGGGGACCCAGTACTTC. Translating it yields CASSLGETNSPGTQYF. J is TRBJ2-5 and V is TRBV5-1; TRBD2 is a possible D gene (5 bases). Looked up from germline, CDR1 is SGHRS and CDR2 is YFSETQ. With 0 bases removed from V and 7 bases from J, the gap between germline ends came to 19 bases. The CDR3 totals 16 residues.

Remarks on this clone: This sample also contains other DNA sequences that code for the same CDR3. In DNA, the CDR3 is TGCGCCAGCAGCTTGGTACAGGGGAACTATGGCTACACCTTC. Translated, it gives CASSLVQGNYGYTF. The genes are TRBV5-1 and TRBJ1-2; 7 nucleotides align to TRBD1. CDR1 is SGHRS and CDR2 is YFSETQ in the germline V gene. CDR3 length equals 14 residues. J gave up 2 bases and V 0 bases, and 1 base lay outside the gene matches.

The chain has TRBV7-2 and TRBJ1-4, with D unresolved. Germline loops: CDR1 SGHTA, CDR2 FQGNSA. Trimming took off 0 bases at V and 7 bases at J, with 12 bases between the two ends. This CDR3 contains 15 residues. CDR3 nucleotides: TGTGCCAGCAGCTTAGCGCACGGGCATGGTGAAAAACTGTTTTTT. Its protein product is CASSLAHGHGEKLFF.

Notes on this clone: Other DNA sequences from this sample encode an identical CDR3 as well. The chain has TRBV7-9 and TRBJ1-3; maybe TRBD1 (5 bases). Trimming shortened V by 2 bases and J by 0 bases, and 8 bases separated the two germline ends. CDR3 size: 15 residues. The germline gives CDR1 SEHNR, CDR2 FQNEAQ (reference sequence). CDR3 sequence reads: CASSLLQGSGNTIYF. The CDR3 nucleotides are TGTGCCAGCAGCTTACTGCAGGGCTCTGGAAACACCATATATTTT.

The V call is TRBV18, the J call TRBJ2-3; D not resolved. V was clipped by 6 bases and J by 6 bases, with 10 bases between them. From germline, CDR1 is KGHSH and CDR2 LQKENI. CDR3 size: 12 residues. CDR3: CASSLVGDTQYF. CDR3 DNA: TGTGCCAGCTCCCTGGTAGGGGATACGCAGTATTTT.

For the CDR3, the DNA is TGTGCCAGCAGCGTGGGACAGGCGAACACTGAAGCTTTCTTT. This encodes CASSVGQANTEAFF. The genes are TRBV2 and TRBJ1-1, with 8 nucleotides matching TRBD1. Germline V gives CDR1 SNHLY, CDR2 FYNNEI. Losses at the gene ends were 6 bases for V and 1 base for J; bases not matched to a gene: 4. The CDR3 has 14 residues.

V usage is TRBV6-6 and J usage is TRBJ2-1, with TRBD1 matching 9 bases. This CDR3 is 15 amino acids long. J gave up 9 bases and V 2 bases, and 8 bases lay outside the gene matches. Germline CDR1 and CDR2: MNHNY and SVGAGI (reference sequence). The CDR3 is CASSYNTGTGFEQFF. CDR3 in DNA: TGTGCCAGCAGTTACAATACCGGGACAGGGTTTGAGCAGTTCTTC.

V gene TRBV11-2 combines with J gene TRBJ1-6; a possible D gene is TRBD1 (5 bases). The CDR3 length is 14 residues. Germline V gives CDR1 SGHAT, CDR2 FQNNGV. Trimming took 5 bases from V and 7 from J, leaving 12 bases between them. CDR3 nucleotide sequence: TGTGCCAGCAGCGGGACCTCCCGGAATTCACCCCTCCACTTT. Its protein is CASSGTSRNSPLHF.

CDR3 sequence: CASSLSGTNPYEQYF. The CDR3 bases are TGTGCCAGCAGTTTATCGGGGACTAACCCCTACGAGCAGTACTTC. This rearrangement joins TRBV27 to TRBJ2-7; 7 bases align to TRBD2. Germline V gives CDR1 MNHEY, CDR2 SMNVEV (reference sequence). Trimming cost V 0 bases and J 2 bases; bases outside gene matches: 4. CDR3 length: 15 residues.

V gene TRBV29-1 combines with J gene TRBJ2-5; perhaps D is TRBD1 or TRBD2 (5 bases each). V was pared by 5 bases and J by 5 bases, with 15 bases between. CDR1 and CDR2 (germline): SQVTM, ANQGSEA. The CDR3 extends over 13 amino acids. CDR3 in DNA: TGCAGCGTTCGAATGACGGGACGGGAGACCCAGTACTTC. Its protein product is CSVRMTGRETQYF.

V is TRBV11-2 and J is TRBJ1-6; D gene uncertain. V was pared by 1 base and J by 10 bases, with 8 bases between. Germline CDR1 and CDR2: SGHAT and FQNNGV. This CDR3 has 13 residues. The CDR3 region has the DNA TGTGCCAGCAGCTTAGTCCTATTCTCACCCCTCCACTTT. It yields the protein CASSLVLFSPLHF. The full variable domain, in which reference TRBV11-2 and TRBJ1-6 provide the parts outside the CDR3, is EAGVAQSPRYKIIEKRQSVAFWCNPISGHATLYWYQQILGQGPKLLIQFQNNGVVDDSQLPKDRFSAERLKGVDSTLKIQPAKLEDSAVYLCASSLVLFSPLHFGNGTRLTVT.

This clone was seen a single time. The sample has other DNA sequences that encode this CDR3 too. The chain joins TRBV7-3 to TRBJ2-7, with TRBD2 identical over 14 bases. J lost 6 bases, V lost 5 bases, and 6 bases had no gene match. The CDR3 consists of 15 residues. The V gene's germline CDR1 is SGHTA and CDR2 FQGTGA. In DNA form, the CDR3 reads TGTGCCAGCAGCCTCGGGACTAGCGGGAGTGGCGAGCAGTACTTC. The encoded protein is CASSLGTSGSGEQYF.

This clone was detected only once. The sample holds other DNA sequences that translate to the same CDR3. This chain links TRBV2 with TRBJ2-2, with 7 bases matching TRBD2. Per germline, CDR1 SNHLY and CDR2 FYNNEI. V gave up 4 bases and J gave up 5 bases; unmatched junction bases: 4. This CDR3 is built from 14 residues. This chain's CDR3 is CASSGQGGTGELFF. The CDR3, as DNA: TGTGCCAGCAGTGGCCAGGGAGGGACCGGGGAGCTGTTTTTT. The full variable domain, rest sourced from reference TRBV2 and TRBJ2-2, is EPEVTQTPSHQVTQMGQEVILRCVPISNHLYFYWYRQILGQKVEFLVSFYNNEISEKSEIFDDQFSVERPDGSNFTLKIRSTKLEDSAMYFCASSGQGGTGELFFGEGSRLTVL.

The chain uses TRBV19 and TRBJ1-5; D call uncertain. V lost 8 bases and J 0 bases, leaving 11 bases between the germline ends. Germline values: CDR1 LNHDA, CDR2 SQIVND (reference sequence). The CDR3 totals 14 residues. The DNA of the CDR3 is TGTGCCAGTCAGACGGGGAATAGCAATCAGCCCCAGCATTTT. Its translation: CASQTGNSNQPQHF.

The DNA for the CDR3 is TGTGCCAGCAGCGCTCCCGGCGGACAGGGTTGGGGAAGCTCCTATAATTCACCCCTCCACTTT. Its translation: CASSAPGGQGWGSSYNSPLHF. V is TRBV28 and J is TRBJ1-6; 8 bases map to TRBD1. The CDR3 is 21 amino acids. Per the germline V gene, CDR1 is MDHEN and CDR2 is SYDVKM. The trim removed 6 bases at V and 0 bases at J, leaving 19 bases unmatched.

The chain's CDR3 is CASSKGQGGYNEQFF. The CDR3 nucleotides are TGTGCCAGCAGCAAAGGACAGGGGGGATACAATGAGCAGTTCTTC. The J gene is TRBJ2-1, the V gene TRBV2, with 10 positions matching TRBD1. CDR3 size: 15 residues. Germline loops: CDR1 SNHLY, CDR2 FYNNEI. J was trimmed by 4 bases and V by 6 bases; bases with no gene match: 6.

The chain recombines TRBV7-2 with TRBJ2-6; D tentatively reads TRBD1 or TRBD2 (5 bases each). CDR1 SGHTA and CDR2 FQGNSA come from the germline V gene. Trimming cost V 6 bases and J 3 bases, with 12 bases left between them. The CDR3 has 15 residues. CDR3 region: CASSSPGRGANVLTF. DNA for the CDR3: TGTGCCAGCAGTAGTCCGGGGCGTGGGGCCAACGTCCTGACTTTC. The whole variable domain, filled in from reference TRBV7-2 and TRBJ2-6, reads GAGVSQSPSNKVTEKGKDVELRCDPISGHTALYWYRQSLGQGLEFLIYFQGNSAPDKSGLPSDRFSAERTGGSVSTLTIQRTQQEDSAVYLCASSSPGRGANVLTFGAGSRLTVL.

The chain has TRBV28 and TRBJ2-6; no firm D call. The CDR3 loop spans 14 amino acids. Germline V gene sequence: CDR1 MDHEN, CDR2 SYDVKM. V was trimmed by 6 bases and J by 1 base, leaving 7 bases between them. The CDR3 region has the DNA TGTGCCAGCAGCCAGGTTTCTGGGGCCAACGTCCTGACTTTC. The encoded protein is CASSQVSGANVLTF.

The V and J genes are TRBV18 and TRBJ2-7; the D gene is possibly TRBD2 (5 bases). This CDR3 spans 13 amino acids. With 6 bases removed from V and 6 bases from J, the gap between germline ends came to 15 bases. Germline CDR1 and CDR2: KGHSH and LQKENI. The CDR3 coding sequence is TGTGCCAGCTCCACCAGCCTAGCAATCGAGCAGTACTTC. Translating it yields CASSTSLAIEQYF. The complete variable domain, with remaining parts taken from reference TRBV18 and TRBJ2-7, reads NAGVMQNPRHLVRRRGQEARLRCSPMKGHSHVYWYRQLPEEGLKFMVYLQKENIIDESGMPKERFSAEFPKEGPSILRIQQVVRGDSAAYFCASSTSLAIEQYFGPGTRLTVT.

The chain combines TRBV5-1 with TRBJ2-4, with D perhaps matching TRBD1 (5 bases). Germline V CDR1 and CDR2: SGHRS, YFSETQ. The CDR3 spans 15 residues. V lost 5 bases and J lost 0, with 12 bases in between. The CDR3 protein is CASSVGVIAKNIQYF. The DNA for the CDR3 is TGCGCCAGCAGTGTAGGGGTCATAGCCAAAAACATTCAGTACTTC.

The chain carries TRBV5-1 and TRBJ2-2; D gene uncertain. Trimming pared 3 bases from V and 2 bases from J, leaving 11 bases between. The length of the CDR3 is 15 residues. Germline values: CDR1 SGHRS, CDR2 YFSETQ. CDR3 sequence reads: CASSSTRDNTGELFF. DNA for the CDR3: TGCGCCAGCAGCTCAACAAGGGATAACACCGGGGAGCTGTTTTTT.